This is a list of T cell receptor beta chains from one sample in a study of blood T cell repertoires in COVID-19. The repertoire was sequenced with immunoSEQ multiplex PCR; TCRdb's copy has only in-frame clones and lacks some. The data contain about 170,000 clones, 70% to 90% of them singletons. The sample taken for sequencing was peripheral blood. The receptors stem from a woman of 80 years or more in a cohort sampled during active or convalescent COVID-19. CDR3s include the opening cysteine and the closing phenylalanine or tryptophan. Fields, in order: J gene, D gene, V gene, CDR3 DNA, CDR3 protein. D genes are given only for firm matches.

>TRBJ2-7|TRBD1|TRBV7-9
TGTGCCAGCAGCGGCATCGGGCCGACAGGGACCTACGAGCAGTACTTC
CASSGIGPTGTYEQYF
>TRBJ1-3|-|TRBV6-6
TGTGCCACCGGGGGGGGCTTAGCTGGAAACACCATATATTTT
CATGGGLAGNTIYF
>TRBJ1-1|-|TRBV29-1
TGCAGCGTTCAACGGGGGACGACTTTCTTT
CSVQRGTTFF
>TRBJ2-5|-|TRBV19
TGTGCCAGTAGTCCCAGTCAGGAGACCCAGTACTTC
CASSPSQETQYF
>TRBJ2-5|-|TRBV6-1
TGTGCCAGCAGTTCAGGGAAAGAGACCCAGTACTTC
CASSSGKETQYF
>TRBJ2-3|-|TRBV4-2
TGTGCCAGCAGCCGATTAGCTAACACAGATACGCAGTATTTT
CASSRLANTDTQYF
>TRBJ1-5|TRBD1|TRBV27
TGTGCCAGCTGGGACAGGGGCAATCAGCCCCAGCATTTT
CASWDRGNQPQHF
>TRBJ2-1|TRBD2|TRBV18
TGTGCCAGCTCACCACTAGCGGGGGCGAGCAATGAGCAGTTCTTC
CASSPLAGASNEQFF
>TRBJ1-2|TRBD1|TRBV29-1
TGCAGCGTTGCCACCACTACAGGGGTGTACTATGGCTACACCTTC
CSVATTTGVYYGYTF
>TRBJ1-1|-|TRBV25-1
TGTGCCAGCAGTGACCCAGGGGCTGGAGCTTTCTTT
CASSDPGAGAFF
>TRBJ2-1|-|TRBV18
TGTGCCAGCTCCCCCTCCGGGGGAAAGCTCTTC
CASSPSGGKLF
>TRBJ1-4|TRBD1|TRBV19
TGTGCCAGTAGCCAGGGACAGTTTAATGAAAAACTGTTTTTT
CASSQGQFNEKLFF